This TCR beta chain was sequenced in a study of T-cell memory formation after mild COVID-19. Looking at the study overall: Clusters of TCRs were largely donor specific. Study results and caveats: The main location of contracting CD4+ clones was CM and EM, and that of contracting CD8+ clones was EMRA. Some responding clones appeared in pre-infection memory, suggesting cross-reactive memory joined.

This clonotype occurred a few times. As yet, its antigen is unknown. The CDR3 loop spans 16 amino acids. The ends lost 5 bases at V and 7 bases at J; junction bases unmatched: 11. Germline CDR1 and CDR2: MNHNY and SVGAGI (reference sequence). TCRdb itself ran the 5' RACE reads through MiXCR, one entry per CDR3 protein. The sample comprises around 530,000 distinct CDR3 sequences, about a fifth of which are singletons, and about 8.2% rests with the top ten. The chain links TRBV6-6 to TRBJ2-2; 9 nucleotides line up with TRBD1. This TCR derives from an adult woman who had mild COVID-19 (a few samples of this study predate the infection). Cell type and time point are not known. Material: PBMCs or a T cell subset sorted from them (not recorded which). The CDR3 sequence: CASSPTGGAFSGELFF. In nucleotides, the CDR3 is TGTGCCAGCAGTCCAACAGGGGGCGCTTTTAGCGGGGAGCTGTTTTTT.